These 13 T cell receptor beta chains originate from one sample sequenced in a study of CD8+CD57+ T cells in acquired aplastic anemia. The template used for profiling TCR beta VDJ and CDR3 was genomic DNA. TCRdb reprocessed the reads with MiXCR, giving one entry per CDR3 protein. This table holds approximately 470,000 distinct CDR3 sequences, around a third found once. All sequencing subjects had displayed CD8+CD57+ cell expansion on flow cytometry. Sequences were obtained from sorted CD4+, CD8+, or CD8+CD57+ T cells (not recorded which) from PBMCs. The receptors shown here come from a human donor with aplastic anemia.

The chain uses TRBV24-1 and TRBJ1-2; the D is unclear. This CDR3 comprises 11 residues. Trimming removed 9 bases at V and 3 bases at J, with 7 bases between. From germline, CDR1 is KGHDR and CDR2 SFDVKD. The CDR3, as DNA: TGTGCCACCCTAAGTGACTATGGCTACACCTTC. It specifies CATLSDYGYTF.

This clonotype was recorded at least ten times. V and J are TRBV10-3 and TRBJ1-1, with a weak D call TRBD1 (5 bases). CDR3 length: 14 residues. CDR1 and CDR2 from the germline V gene are ENHRY and SYGVKD. V was shortened by 6 bases and J by 0 bases, with 11 bases between the two germline ends. The CDR3 nucleotides read TGTGCCATCAGGGGAGACAGACTGAACACTGAAGCTTTCTTT. Translation: CAIRGDRLNTEAFF.

This clonotype was picked up many times. V is TRBV20-1 and J is TRBJ2-7, with TRBD1 matching 8 bases. The CDR3 covers 12 residues. Germline V CDR1 and CDR2: DFQATT, SNEGSKA (reference sequence). V was clipped by 6 bases and J by 6 bases; unmatched bases: 7. CDR3 sequence: CSAEDRGSEQYF. DNA for the CDR3: TGCAGTGCGGAAGACAGGGGTTCCGAGCAGTACTTC.

CDR3 amino acids: CASSLNEQGSNQPQHF. The CDR3 nucleotides read TGTGCCAGCAGCCTAAATGAACAGGGTAGCAATCAGCCCCAGCATTTT. The chain recombines TRBV11-2 with TRBJ1-5, with D possibly being TRBD1 (6 bases). Trimming removed 5 bases at V and 0 bases at J, with 14 bases between. Germline V lookup: CDR1 SGHAT, CDR2 FQNNGV. There are 16 residues in the CDR3.

The chain employs TRBV7-8 and TRBJ1-1; 7 bases line up with TRBD1. CDR3 size: 17 residues. Trimming removed 9 bases from V and 0 bases from J; junction bases left unmatched: 16. Germline assignment: CDR1 SGHVS and CDR2 FQNEAQ. The CDR3 sequence: CASRGTALYRMNTEAFF. CDR3 DNA: TGTGCCAGTCGGGGGACAGCTCTTTACAGAATGAACACTGAAGCTTTCTTT.

This clonotype was counted a few times. One base away lies a much larger clone, so this may be a sequencing read error. The chain recombines TRBV20-1 with TRBJ2-7; maybe TRBD2 (6 bases). The CDR3 has 13 residues. Germline V gene sequence: CDR1 DFQATT, CDR2 SNEGSKA (reference sequence). V was pared by 5 bases and J by 6 bases, with 17 bases between. The CDR3 loop is CSAPTEVGGEQYF. Here the CDR3 DNA reads TGCAGTGCTCCGACCGAAGTGGGGGGCGAGCAGTACTTC.

This clonotype was found many times. The chain joins TRBV4-1 to TRBJ2-7, with D possibly being TRBD2 (5 bases). Trimming pared 1 base from V and 6 bases from J, leaving 13 bases between. The germline CDR1 and CDR2 sequences are MGHRA and YSYEKL. The CDR3 loop spans 14 amino acids. CDR3 sequence (DNA): TGCGCCAGCAGCCAAGCACTAGTAGTCGGCGAGCAGTACTTC. It translates to CASSQALVVGEQYF.

This clonotype was detected ten times or more. V gene TRBV15 combines with J gene TRBJ2-1; the match to TRBD2 covers 10 bases. Looked up from germline, CDR1 is LNHNV and CDR2 is YYDKDF (reference sequence). This CDR3 spans 15 amino acids. Trimming took 6 bases from V and 1 from J; bases not matched to a gene: 3. CDR3 bases: TGTGCCACCAGTCCTAGCGGGAGATCCTACAATGAGCAGTTCTTC. It translates to CATSPSGRSYNEQFF.

This clonotype was recorded at least ten times. The V and J genes are TRBV10-2 and TRBJ2-7; 10 bases fit TRBD1. There are 14 residues in the CDR3. V lost 8 bases to trimming and J lost 6 bases; unmatched junction nucleotides: 10. Germline loops: CDR1 WSHSY, CDR2 SAAADI. CDR3 bases: TGCGCCAGCGTATCCGGGACAGGGGTCCTCGAGCAGTACTTC. It translates to CASVSGTGVLEQYF.

In its sample, this clonotype was seen many times. The V and J genes are TRBV19 and TRBJ2-7; no reliable D call. Germline V gives CDR1 LNHDA, CDR2 SQIVND (reference sequence). V was trimmed by 5 bases and J by 5 bases, leaving 13 bases between them. The CDR3 contains 13 residues. In DNA form, the CDR3 reads TGTGCCAGTAGTGGCACCCCGTGGGACGAGCAGTACTTC. This codes for CASSGTPWDEQYF.

This clonotype was detected ten times or more. The gene calls are TRBV20-1 and TRBJ1-1; D may be TRBD1 (5 bases). Germline assignment: CDR1 DFQATT and CDR2 SNEGSKA (reference sequence). The CDR3 spans 13 residues. The V end was cut by 5 bases, the J end by 5 bases, with 15 bases between. The CDR3 reads CSADGTRRTEAFF. In nucleotides, the CDR3 is TGCAGTGCTGACGGGACCCGGAGGACTGAAGCTTTCTTT.

This clonotype was counted many times. The rearrangement uses TRBV4-1 and TRBJ2-7; 9 bases align to TRBD2. Germline V gene data show CDR1 as MGHRA and CDR2 as YSYEKL. Trimming cost V 1 base and J 2 bases; bases outside gene matches: 3. The CDR3 is 15 residues long. Here the CDR3 reads CASSQAAGGPYEQYF. The CDR3, as DNA: TGCGCCAGCAGCCAAGCGGCGGGAGGGCCCTACGAGCAGTACTTC.

The chain combines TRBV20-1 with TRBJ2-3; TRBD2 matches at 8 bases. The J segment lost 7 bases and the V segment lost 3 bases, leaving 9 bases of the junction unmatched. There are 14 residues in the CDR3. The V gene's germline CDR1 is DFQATT and CDR2 SNEGSKA (reference sequence). The CDR3 loop reads CSASIPGGPHTQYF. CDR3 nucleotide sequence: TGCAGTGCTAGCATCCCGGGAGGGCCACATACGCAGTATTTT.